What follows describes a single TCR beta chain. What it recognizes is unknown. This CDR3 region has 16 residues. Germline V gene data show CDR1 as MNHEY and CDR2 as SVGAGI. This sample was taken from a study of CXCR3-negative and CXCR3-positive naive CD8 T cells. Study overall: The total count of TRB reads reached around 130 million, and each library contributed about 1.5 +/- 0.3 million. The study's findings and limits: CXCR3-expressing naive cells carried TRB CDR3s more hydrophobic than those of CXCR3-negative naive cells. Cryopreservation partially lowered CXCR3 expression, so most assays used fresh PBMCs. Memory CD8+ cells had much lower diversity, and both naive subsets had comparably high diversity.

The method, 5' RACE with UMI labels, was used to prepare the TRB cDNA libraries. TCRdb re-called the 5' RACE reads and catalogs CDR3 proteins one per entry, DNA excluded. The record lists 100,000 to 150,000 distinct CDR3 sequences, of which the ten most abundant hold about 0.3%. Sequencing was carried out using naive CXCR3- CD8+ T cells from blood. Subset described: CD45RO-CCR7+CD27+CD95- naive CD8+ T cells lacking CXCR3 (TNR3-). This chain uses TRBV6-5 with TRBJ1-2; no DNA is available, so the TRBD1 call from TCRdb remains unchecked. This TCR was sampled from a human donor in good health. Some clones in this sample may be carry-over from other donors' samples. CDR3 in amino acids: CASSQPGQGPTYGYTF.